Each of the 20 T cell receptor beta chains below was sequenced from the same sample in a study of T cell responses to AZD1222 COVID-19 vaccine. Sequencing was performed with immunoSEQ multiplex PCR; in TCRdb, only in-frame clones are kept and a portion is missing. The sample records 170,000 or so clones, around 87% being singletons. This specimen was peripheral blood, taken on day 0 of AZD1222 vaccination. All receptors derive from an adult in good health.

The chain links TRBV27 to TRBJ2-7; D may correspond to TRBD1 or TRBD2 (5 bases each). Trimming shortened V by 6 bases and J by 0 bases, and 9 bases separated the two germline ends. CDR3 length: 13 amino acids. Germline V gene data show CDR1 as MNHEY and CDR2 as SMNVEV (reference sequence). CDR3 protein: CASSLGDSYEQYF. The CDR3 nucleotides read TGTGCCAGCAGCCTGGGGGACTCCTACGAGCAGTACTTC.

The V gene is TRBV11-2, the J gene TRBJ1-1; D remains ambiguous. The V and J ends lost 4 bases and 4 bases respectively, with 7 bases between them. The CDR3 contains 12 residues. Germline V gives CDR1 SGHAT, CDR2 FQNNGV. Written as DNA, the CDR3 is TGTGCCAGCAGCTGGGTGAGCACTGAAGCTTTCTTT. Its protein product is CASSWVSTEAFF.

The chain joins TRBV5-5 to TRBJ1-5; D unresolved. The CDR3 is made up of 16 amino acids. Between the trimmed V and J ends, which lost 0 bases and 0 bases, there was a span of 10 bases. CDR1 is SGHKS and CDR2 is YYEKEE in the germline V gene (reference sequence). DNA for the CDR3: TGTGCCAGCAGCTTGGGGGGAGACTATAGCAATCAGCCCCAGCATTTT. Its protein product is CASSLGGDYSNQPQHF.

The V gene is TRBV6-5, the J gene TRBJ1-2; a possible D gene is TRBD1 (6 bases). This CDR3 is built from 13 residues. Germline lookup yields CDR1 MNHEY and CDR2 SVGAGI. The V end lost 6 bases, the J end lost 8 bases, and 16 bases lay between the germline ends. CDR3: CASRPSGVGGYTF. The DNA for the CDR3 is TGTGCCAGCAGGCCATCAGGGGTAGGAGGCTACACCTTC.

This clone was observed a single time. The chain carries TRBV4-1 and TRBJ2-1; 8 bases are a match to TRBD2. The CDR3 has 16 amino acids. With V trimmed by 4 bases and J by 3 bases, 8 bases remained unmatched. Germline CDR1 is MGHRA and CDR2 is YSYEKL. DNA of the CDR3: TGCGCCAGCAGCCGGGGAGAAGCGGGAGACTACAATGAGCAGTTCTTC. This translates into CASSRGEAGDYNEQFF.

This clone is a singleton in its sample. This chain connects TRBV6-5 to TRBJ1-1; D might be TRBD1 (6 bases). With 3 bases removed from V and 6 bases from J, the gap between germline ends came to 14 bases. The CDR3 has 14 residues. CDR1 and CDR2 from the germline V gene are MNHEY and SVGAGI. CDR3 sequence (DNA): TGTGCCAGCAGTTATAACTCAGGGGTCGCTGAAGCTTTCTTT. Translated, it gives CASSYNSGVAEAFF.

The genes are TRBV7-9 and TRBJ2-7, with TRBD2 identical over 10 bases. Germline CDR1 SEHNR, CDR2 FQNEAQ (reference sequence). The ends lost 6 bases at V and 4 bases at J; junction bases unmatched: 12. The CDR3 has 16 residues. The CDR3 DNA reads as TGTGCCAGCAGGGGTCCGCTAGCGGGAGAACAATACGAGCAGTACTTC. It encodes CASRGPLAGEQYEQYF.

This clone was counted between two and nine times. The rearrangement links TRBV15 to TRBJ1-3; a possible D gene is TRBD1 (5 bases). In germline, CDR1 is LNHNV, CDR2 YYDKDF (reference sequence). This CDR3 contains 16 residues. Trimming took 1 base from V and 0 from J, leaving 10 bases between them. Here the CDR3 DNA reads TGTGCCACCAGCAGAGGGGTGAGGGGCTCTGGAAACACCATATATTTT. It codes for CATSRGVRGSGNTIYF.

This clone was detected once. The CDR3 reads CASSPSWGTNEKLFF. As DNA, the CDR3 is TGTGCCAGCTCACCGAGTTGGGGTACTAATGAAAAACTGTTTTTT. The chain recombines TRBV18 with TRBJ1-4; D call uncertain. Germline assignment: CDR1 KGHSH and CDR2 LQKENI. The CDR3 consists of 15 residues. Trimming left V 3 bases short and J 2 bases short, with 10 bases between.

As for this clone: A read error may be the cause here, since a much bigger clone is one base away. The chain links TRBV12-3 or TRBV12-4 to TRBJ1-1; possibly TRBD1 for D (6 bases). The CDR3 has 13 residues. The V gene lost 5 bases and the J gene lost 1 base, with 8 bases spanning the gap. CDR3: CASSHRENTEAFF. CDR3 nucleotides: TGTGCCAGCAGTCACAGGGAGAACACTGAAGCTTTCTTT.

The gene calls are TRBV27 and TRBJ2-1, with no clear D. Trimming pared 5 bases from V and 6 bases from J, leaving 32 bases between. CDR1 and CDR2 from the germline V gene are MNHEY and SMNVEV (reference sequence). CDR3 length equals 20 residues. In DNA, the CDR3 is TGTGCCAGCAGTATCCCGGCCCCCCCGCCCAGGATTGCCCCGGGCAATGAGCAGTTCTTC. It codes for CASSIPAPPPRIAPGNEQFF.

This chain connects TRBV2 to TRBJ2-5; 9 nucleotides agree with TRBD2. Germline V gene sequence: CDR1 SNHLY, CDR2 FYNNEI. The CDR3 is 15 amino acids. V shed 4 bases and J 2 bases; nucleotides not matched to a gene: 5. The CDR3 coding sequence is TGTGCCAGCAGTGGTCGACTAGCGGAACAAGAGACCCAGTACTTC. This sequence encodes CASSGRLAEQETQYF.

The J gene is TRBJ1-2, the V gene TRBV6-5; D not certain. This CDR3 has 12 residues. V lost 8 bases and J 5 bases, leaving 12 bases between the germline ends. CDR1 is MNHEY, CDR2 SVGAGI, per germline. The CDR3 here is CASPSYGYGYTF. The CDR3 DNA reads TGTGCCAGCCCCTCCTATGGGTATGGCTACACCTTC.

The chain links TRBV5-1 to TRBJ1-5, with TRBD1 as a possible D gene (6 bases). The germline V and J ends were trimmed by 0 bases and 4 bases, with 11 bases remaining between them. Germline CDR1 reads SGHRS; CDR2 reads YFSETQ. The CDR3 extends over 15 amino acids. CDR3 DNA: TGCGCCAGCAGCTTGGGGGGGACAAGGAATCAGCCCCAGCATTTT. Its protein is CASSLGGTRNQPQHF.

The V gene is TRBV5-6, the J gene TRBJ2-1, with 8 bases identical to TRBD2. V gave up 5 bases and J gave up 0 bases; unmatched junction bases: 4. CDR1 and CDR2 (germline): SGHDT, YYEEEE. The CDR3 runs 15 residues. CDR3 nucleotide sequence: TGTGCCAGCAGGGTAAGCGGGAGCTCCTACAATGAGCAGTTCTTC. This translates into CASRVSGSSYNEQFF.

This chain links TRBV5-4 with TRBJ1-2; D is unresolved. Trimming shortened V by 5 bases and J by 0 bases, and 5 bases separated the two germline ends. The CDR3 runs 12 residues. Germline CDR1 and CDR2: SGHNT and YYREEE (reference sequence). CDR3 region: CASSTPNYGYTF. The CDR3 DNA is TGTGCCAGCAGTACCCCTAACTATGGCTACACCTTC.

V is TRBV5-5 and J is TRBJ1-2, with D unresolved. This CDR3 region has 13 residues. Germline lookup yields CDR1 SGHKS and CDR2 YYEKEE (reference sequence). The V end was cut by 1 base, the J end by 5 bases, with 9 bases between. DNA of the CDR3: TGTGCCAGCAGCTTGTCAGTACTTTATGGCTACACCTTC. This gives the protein CASSLSVLYGYTF. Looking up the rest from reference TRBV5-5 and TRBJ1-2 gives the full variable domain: DAGVTQSPTHLIKTRGQQVTLRCSPISGHKSVSWYQQVLGQGPQFIFQYYEKEERGRGNFPDRFSARQFPNYSSELNVNALLLGDSALYLCASSLSVLYGYTFGSGTRLTVV.

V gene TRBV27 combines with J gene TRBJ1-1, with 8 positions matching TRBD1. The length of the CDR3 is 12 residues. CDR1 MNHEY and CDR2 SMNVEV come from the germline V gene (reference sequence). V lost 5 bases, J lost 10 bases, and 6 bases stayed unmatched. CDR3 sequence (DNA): TGTGCCAGCAGTCCGCAGGGGGCCTTAGCTTTCTTT. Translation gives CASSPQGALAFF.

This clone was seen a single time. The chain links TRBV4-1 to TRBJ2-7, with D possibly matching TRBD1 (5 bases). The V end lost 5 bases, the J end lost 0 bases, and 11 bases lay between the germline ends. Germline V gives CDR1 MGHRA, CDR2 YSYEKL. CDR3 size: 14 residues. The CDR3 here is CASSYPGRSYEQYF. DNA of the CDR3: TGCGCCAGCAGCTACCCAGGGCGCTCCTACGAGCAGTACTTC.

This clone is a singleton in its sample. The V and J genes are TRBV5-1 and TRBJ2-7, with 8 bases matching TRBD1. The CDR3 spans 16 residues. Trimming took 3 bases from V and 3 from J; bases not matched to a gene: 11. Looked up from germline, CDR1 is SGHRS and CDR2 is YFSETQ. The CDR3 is CASSSVGAGGFYEQYF. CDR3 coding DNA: TGCGCCAGCAGCTCGGTCGGGGCAGGGGGCTTCTACGAGCAGTACTTC.